The text below deals with one T cell receptor (beta chain). The antigen is unknown. This sample is part of a study of T cell responses to AZD1222 COVID-19 vaccine. Turning to the study itself: Pooled together were second doses at about 4 or about 12 weeks. Study results and limitations: AZD1222 recipients seropositive at baseline numbered only 5 to 7. In a largely white British group with more females than males, clonal diversity was possibly underestimated.

Repertoires were generated with immunoSEQ multiplex PCR, while TCRdb's copy carries only in-frame clones and drops some. The sample includes 100,000 to 150,000 clones, about 90% of them seen just once. This specimen was peripheral blood, taken on day 0 of AZD1222 vaccination. The sequence derives from an adult in good health.

The CDR3 reads CASSFFRSYEQYF. DNA of the CDR3: TGTGCCAGCAGTTTCTTCAGATCCTACGAGCAGTACTTC. J is TRBJ2-7 and V is TRBV12-3 or TRBV12-4; D gene uncertain. The ends were cut back, 3 bases at V and 1 base at J, with 7 bases in the middle. The CDR3 is made up of 13 amino acids.